Included here is one TCR beta chain sequence, with context. No antigen is known for it. The source of the sample is a study of T cells in narcolepsy. The data were produced by immunoSEQ multiplex PCR, yet TCRdb's version contains in-frame clones alone and is incomplete. Counted here are over 30,000 clones, roughly nine tenths occurring once; the ten biggest clones make up 0.83%. Study-wide findings and caveats: Same-patient CSF and blood CD4+ T cell clonotypes included HCRT-specific and TRIB2-specific autoreactive ones. Healthy controls reportedly lacked the autoreactive clonotypes serially found in patients' blood.

Germline CDR1 is MDHEN and CDR2 is SYDVKM. V shed 7 bases and J shed 10 bases, with 14 bases lying between them. CDR3 length: 13 amino acids. The chain joins TRBV28 to TRBJ1-6; D unclear. The sample comprised CD45RA- memory CD4+ T cells from PBMCs. The receptor was isolated from a human donor with narcolepsy. CDR3 loop: CASNRLRESPLHF. Here the CDR3 DNA reads TGTGCCAGCAACCGATTGAGGGAGTCACCCCTCCACTTT.